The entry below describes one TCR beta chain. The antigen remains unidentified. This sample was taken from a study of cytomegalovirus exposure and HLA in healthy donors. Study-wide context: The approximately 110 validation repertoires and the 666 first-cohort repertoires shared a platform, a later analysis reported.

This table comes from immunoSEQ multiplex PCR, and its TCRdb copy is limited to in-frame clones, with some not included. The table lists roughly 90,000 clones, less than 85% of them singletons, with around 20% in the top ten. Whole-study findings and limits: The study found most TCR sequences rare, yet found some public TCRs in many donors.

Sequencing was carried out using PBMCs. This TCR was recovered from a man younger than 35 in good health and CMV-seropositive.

The CDR3 coding sequence is TGTGCCAGCAGTTTTCGGGGACAGGGCAATGAGCAGTTCTTC. Protein: CASSFRGQGNEQFF. The chain combines TRBV28 with TRBJ2-1, with 9 nucleotides matching TRBD1. Trimming removed 3 bases from V and 6 bases from J; junction bases left unmatched: 3. The CDR3 extends over 14 amino acids. CDR1 is MDHEN, CDR2 SYDVKM, per germline.